A selection of T cell receptor beta chains follows, all from one sample in a study of CD8+ T cells in alopecia areata. Assay: immunoSEQ multiplex PCR; the TCRdb copy retains only in-frame clones and omits some. The sample has 200,000 to 250,000 clones; under 40% are singletons. The specimen comprised CD4+ T cells sorted from blood, sampled at approximately week 34, from a patient treated with tofacitinib. The source of these receptors is a human donor with alopecia areata. CDR3s include the opening cysteine and the closing phenylalanine or tryptophan. D genes are given only for firm matches.

V,J,D,CDR3
TRBV30,TRBJ2-4,-,CAWSALDGDVNIQYF
TRBV29-1,TRBJ2-1,-,CSARGRSSYNEQFF
TRBV29-1,TRBJ1-2,-,CSVVAGTNYGYTF
TRBV9,TRBJ1-1,-,CASSPHLGRSEAFF
TRBV30,TRBJ2-1,-,CAWRTTAQRGEQFF
TRBV29-1,TRBJ1-4,-,CSVEGVNEKLFF
TRBV7-9,TRBJ1-1,-,CASSLEVNTEAFF
TRBV7-9,TRBJ1-2,-,CASSPLIGYTF
TRBV7-3,TRBJ2-1,-,CASSQGVDNEQFF
TRBV7-2,TRBJ1-1,-,CASSLFQGNTEAFF
TRBV30,TRBJ1-5,-,CAWSHKTAFSGQPQHF
TRBV7-8,TRBJ1-3,-,CASSLSSGLGFSGNTIYF
TRBV25-1,TRBJ1-1,-,CASSEYTSNTEAFF
TRBV4-1,TRBJ1-5,-,CASSLMDTSNQPQHF
TRBV9,TRBJ2-6,TRBD1,CASSFPTRDRFSGANVLTF
TRBV11-3,TRBJ2-4,-,CASSPPRWDIQYF
TRBV5-4,TRBJ2-7,-,CASSENYEQYF
TRBV29-1,TRBJ2-6,-,CSTQTELSGANVLTF
TRBV2,TRBJ2-3,-,CASSEQTDTQYF
TRBV19,TRBJ2-7,-,CASSISDVYEQYF
TRBV30,TRBJ2-3,TRBD2,CAWSERGPQVGTQYF
TRBV11-2,TRBJ2-1,TRBD2,CASSQAGDEQFF
TRBV6-6,TRBJ2-5,-,CASTTTPLGETQYF
TRBV5-1,TRBJ2-2,TRBD2,CASSKGLAGGPDGELFF
TRBV5-6,TRBJ1-5,TRBD1,CASSLPAGTAYNQPQHF
TRBV5-1,TRBJ2-7,TRBD2,CASSNGRSVSYEQYF
TRBV28,TRBJ1-2,TRBD1,CASRDATQGSYGYTF
TRBV30,TRBJ1-2,TRBD1,CAWIKYGGQGKDKDYGYTF
TRBV30,TRBJ2-3,-,CAWSIRAHTQYF
TRBV6-5,TRBJ1-4,-,CASSYISGGIEEKLFF
TRBV6-1,TRBJ1-5,-,CASTTDLSNQPQHF
TRBV7-9,TRBJ1-2,TRBD1,CASSLRETGLYGYTF
TRBV5-1,TRBJ1-1,TRBD1,CASSLVRDSFMNTEAFF
TRBV19,TRBJ2-2,-,CASTRDRVGNTGELFF
TRBV2,TRBJ1-1,-,CASSNNRGVAEAFF
TRBV25-1,TRBJ1-1,-,CASSFDPGRGAEAFF
TRBV6-1,TRBJ1-4,TRBD1,CASSVAGTGSEKLFF
TRBV5-1,TRBJ1-2,-,CASSLLQGYGYTF
TRBV2,TRBJ2-1,TRBD2,CASRPTSGRASYNEQFF
TRBV18,TRBJ1-1,-,CASSPLRPNTEAFF
TRBV6-5,TRBJ2-2,TRBD1,CASSADRGVTGELFF
TRBV28,TRBJ1-6,-,CASSLGTSGYNSPLHF
TRBV4-1,TRBJ2-7,TRBD1,CASSQVLYRTGGSDEQYF
TRBV10-3,TRBJ1-2,-,CAISEDSAVTYGYTF
TRBV14,TRBJ1-6,-,CASSQAPGSALHF